This record concerns one T cell receptor beta chain sequence. Other DNA sequences in the sample encode the same CDR3. Original handling: From reference gene primer amplification, estimates of nucleated cell counts were derived. TCRdb keeps only in-frame clones here, not all; method: immunoSEQ multiplex PCR. The V and J calls and clone size come from that table; D and trimming were worked out from the DNA. The profile covers about 440,000 clones, with approximately 90% appearing a single time and about 2% taken by the ten largest. Germline V gene sequence: CDR1 SGHTA, CDR2 FQGTGA. This CDR3 has 13 residues. Trimming cost V 5 bases and J 5 bases; bases outside gene matches: 3. Participants were aged about 18 to 90 years from around 26 US areas. Cohort placement rested on clinical history that participants reported themselves. The sample originates from a study of blood T cell repertoires in COVID-19. For the study at large: The cDNA or gDNA used as material had been derived from T cells, B-cell-depleted T cells, or PBMCs.

The sequenced sample consisted of PBMCs or T cells enriched from blood (not recorded which). The clonotype was recovered from a woman between 18 and 29 years old with acute COVID-19. V and J are TRBV7-3 and TRBJ1-5; 7 bases match TRBD1. Here the CDR3 DNA reads TGTGCCAGCAGCCCCGACAGGGATCAGCCCCAGCATTTT. Its translation: CASSPDRDQPQHF.